The 15 T cell receptor beta chains reported below all come from one sample, sequenced in a study of blood T cell repertoires in COVID-19. This table comes from immunoSEQ multiplex PCR, and its TCRdb copy is limited to in-frame clones, with some not included. The table records around 80,000 clones, 90% of them present only once. Source material: peripheral blood. These receptors originate from a woman aged 80 or over with acute or convalescent COVID-19.

V and J are TRBV9 and TRBJ2-7; D might be TRBD2 (5 bases). The CDR3 length is 16 residues. Trimming took 3 bases from V and 4 from J, leaving 20 bases between them. Germline loops: CDR1 SGDLS, CDR2 YYNGEE. The chain's CDR3 is CASSAQAGGSYYEQYF. CDR3 sequence (DNA): TGTGCCAGCAGCGCGCAGGCGGGTGGGTCCTATTACGAGCAGTACTTC.

The rearrangement links TRBV18 to TRBJ1-2; 7 bases map to TRBD1. This CDR3 region has 15 residues. V shed 6 bases, J shed 8 bases, and the junction held 15 bases outside the gene matches. Germline loops: CDR1 KGHSH, CDR2 LQKENI. The CDR3 is CASSPVPGQSIGYTF. CDR3 bases: TGTGCCAGCTCGCCAGTACCGGGACAGTCCATCGGCTACACCTTC.

The V and J genes are TRBV5-1 and TRBJ2-2; 7 bases are shared with TRBD2. Germline V lookup: CDR1 SGHRS, CDR2 YFSETQ. V gave up 0 bases and J gave up 0 bases; unmatched junction bases: 2. The CDR3 runs 16 residues. Here the CDR3 reads CASSLGSGPNTGELFF. CDR3 coding DNA: TGCGCCAGCAGCTTGGGTAGCGGGCCGAACACCGGGGAGCTGTTTTTT.

The V gene is TRBV4-1, the J gene TRBJ2-3, with TRBD2 identical over 8 bases. The germline V gene encodes CDR1 MGHRA and CDR2 YSYEKL. CDR3 length: 16 amino acids. The ends lost 1 base at V and 8 bases at J; junction bases unmatched: 11. CDR3 DNA sequence: TGCGCCAGCAGCCAAGTTATAGCGGGAATGACCCGTACGCAGTATTTT. It codes for CASSQVIAGMTRTQYF.

V is TRBV23-1 and J is TRBJ1-5; no clear D. TRBV23-1 carries the ORF label, with uncertain function. The V and J ends lost 7 bases and 6 bases respectively, with 10 bases between them. This CDR3 is built from 12 residues. The CDR3 region has the DNA TGCGCCAGCATCCTTCCGGGTCAGCCCCAGCATTTT. As protein: CASILPGQPQHF.

This clone was picked up one time. The chain recombines TRBV19 with TRBJ2-7; 7 nucleotides match TRBD1. Per the germline V gene, CDR1 is LNHDA and CDR2 is SQIVND (reference sequence). Unmatched junction bases numbered 17, after V lost 3 bases and J lost 3 bases. The CDR3 totals 18 residues. The CDR3 DNA reads TGTGCCAGTAGTATCGGGAAGATATCCGGGACAGCCGTCTACGAGCAGTACTTC. This codes for CASSIGKISGTAVYEQYF.

This sequence joins TRBV15 and TRBJ2-3, with 9 nucleotides matching TRBD2. The CDR3 is 18 residues long. V lost 0 bases, J lost 8 bases, and 15 bases stayed unmatched. In germline, CDR1 is LNHNV, CDR2 YYDKDF (reference sequence). The CDR3 DNA is TGTGCCACCAGCAGAGATCTTGGTAGCGGGAGAACCCAGAGTACGCAGTATTTT. Encoded protein: CATSRDLGSGRTQSTQYF.

The chain joins TRBV28 to TRBJ1-5; tentative D call: TRBD1 (5 bases). There are 15 residues in the CDR3. Deletions cut 2 bases from V and 7 bases from J, with 15 bases between. The V gene's germline CDR1 is MDHEN and CDR2 SYDVKM. The CDR3 DNA reads TGTGCCAGCAGTTTAGCCCAGGGATTGGGGCAGCCCCAGCATTTT. Its translation is CASSLAQGLGQPQHF.

The V and J genes are TRBV2 and TRBJ2-3; D is ambiguous. CDR1 and CDR2 from the germline V gene are SNHLY and FYNNEI. V lost 5 bases and J lost 6, with 9 bases in between. CDR3 length: 12 residues. For the CDR3, the DNA is TGTGCCAGCAGTAGAGTCGCTGATACGCAGTATTTT. It encodes CASSRVADTQYF.

The chain carries TRBV5-4 and TRBJ1-2; 11 bases match TRBD1. From germline, CDR1 is SGHNT and CDR2 YYREEE (reference sequence). The V segment lost 4 bases and the J segment 1 base; nucleotides outside the gene matches: 6. This CDR3 has 16 residues. CDR3: CASSRGQGALNYGYTF. The CDR3 DNA reads TGTGCCAGCAGCAGAGGACAGGGGGCGCTTAACTATGGCTACACCTTC.

The J gene is TRBJ2-7, the V gene TRBV5-4; 10 bases are a match to TRBD1. The CDR3 totals 15 residues. CDR1 is SGHNT and CDR2 is YYREEE in the germline V gene (reference sequence). V shed 9 bases, J shed 0 bases, and the junction held 9 bases outside the gene matches. CDR3 in amino acids: CATTKGQGVSYEQYF. DNA for the CDR3: TGTGCCACCACGAAAGGACAGGGGGTCTCCTACGAGCAGTACTTC. The full variable domain, with the rest looked up from reference TRBV5-4 and TRBJ2-7, is ETGVTQSPTHLIKTRGQQVTLRCSSQSGHNTVSWYQQALGQGPQFIFQYYREEENGRGNFPPRFSGLQFPNYSSELNVNALELDDSALYLCATTKGQGVSYEQYFGPGTRLTVT.

The chain has TRBV27 and TRBJ2-1; D possibly corresponds to TRBD1 (5 bases). V was trimmed by 2 bases and J by 6 bases, leaving 8 bases between them. The CDR3 totals 13 residues. The germline V gene has CDR1 MNHEY and CDR2 SMNVEV (reference sequence). CDR3 residues: CASSLVGVNEQFF. The CDR3 nucleotides read TGTGCCAGCAGTTTAGTAGGGGTCAATGAGCAGTTCTTC.

The rearrangement uses TRBV28 and TRBJ1-3; weak D call: TRBD1 (6 bases). From germline, CDR1 is MDHEN and CDR2 SYDVKM. With 5 bases removed from V and 2 bases from J, the gap between germline ends came to 10 bases. The CDR3 extends over 14 amino acids. CDR3 coding DNA: TGTGCCAGCAGTCCGGGACAACCTGGAAACACCATATATTTT. Encoded protein: CASSPGQPGNTIYF.

This clone was seen just once. The chain uses TRBV19 and TRBJ1-2; 7 bases agree with TRBD1. Germline CDR1 and CDR2: LNHDA and SQIVND (reference sequence). The V and J ends lost 8 bases and 2 bases, in that order; junction bases with no gene match: 5. The CDR3 sequence is 13 residues long. CDR3 protein: CASFDRANYGYTF. CDR3 nucleotide sequence: TGTGCCAGTTTTGACAGGGCGAACTATGGCTACACCTTC.

This chain joins TRBV19 and TRBJ1-5; weak D call: TRBD1 (6 bases). CDR1 LNHDA and CDR2 SQIVND come from the germline V gene (reference sequence). The CDR3 contains 13 residues. V lost 0 bases and J lost 7, with 7 bases in between. The CDR3 reads CASSIDRGQPQHF. The CDR3 DNA is TGTGCCAGTAGTATAGACAGGGGACAGCCCCAGCATTTT.